The entry below describes one T cell receptor (beta chain). TCRdb keeps only in-frame clones here, not all; method: immunoSEQ multiplex PCR. The table has 50,000 or so clones, 80% to 95% seen once. V dropped 4 bases and J dropped 0; count of bases not matched to a gene: 3. This CDR3 spans 17 amino acids. From germline, CDR1 is SGHVS and CDR2 FQNEAQ. This sample is part of a study of T cell changes during pregnancy in multiple sclerosis. The chain uses TRBV7-8 and TRBJ2-1; 13 bases agree with TRBD2. The sample in question was CD8+ T cells from peripheral blood mononuclear cells, obtained after pregnancy. The clonotype was recovered from a female donor with multiple sclerosis, enrolled in a pregnancy study. CDR3 in amino acids: CASSWTSGGSSYNEQFF. CDR3 sequence (DNA): TGTGCCAGCAGCTGGACTAGCGGGGGAAGCTCCTACAATGAGCAGTTCTTC.